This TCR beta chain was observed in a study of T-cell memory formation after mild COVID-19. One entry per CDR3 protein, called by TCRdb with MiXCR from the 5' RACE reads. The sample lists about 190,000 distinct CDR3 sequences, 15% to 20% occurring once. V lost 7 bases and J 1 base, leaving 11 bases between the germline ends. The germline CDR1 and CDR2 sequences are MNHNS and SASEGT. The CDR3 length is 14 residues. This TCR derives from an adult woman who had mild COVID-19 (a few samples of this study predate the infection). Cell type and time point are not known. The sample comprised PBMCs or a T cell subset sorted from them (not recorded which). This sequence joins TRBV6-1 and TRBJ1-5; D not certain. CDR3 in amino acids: CASTKDYSNQPQHF. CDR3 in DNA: TGTGCCAGCACGAAGGATTACAGCAATCAGCCCCAGCATTTT.